A selection of T cell receptor beta chains follows, all from one sample in a study of identical twins. One entry per CDR3 protein results from TCRdb running MiXCR on the 5' RACE reads. The sample contains around 340,000 distinct CDR3 sequences, 8.5% to 10% of which appear only once. The sequencing sample was made of naive T cells sorted from blood. The receptor source for this set is a woman between 50 and 59 years old in good health. Each CDR3 is given with its conserved first and last residue. The D gene is left open where the match is weak. Size values are once, few and many counts, or a class for expanded clones, and some rows have none.

TRBV20-1	TRBD2	TRBJ2-5	NA	CSARGTGTNKIQTKETQYF	TGCAGTGCTAGGGGGACCGGGACTAACAAGATCCAGACTAAAGAGACCCAGTACTTC
TRBV2	NA	TRBJ2-1	few	CARILWGRLFF	TGTGCCCGCATACTCTGGGGGCGCCTGTTCTTC
TRBV24-1	NA	TRBJ2-1	NA	CATSPPDFNEQFF	TGTGCCACCTCGCCCCCCGATTTCAATGAGCAGTTCTTC
TRBV20-1	NA	TRBJ1-4	NA	CSANPGEGTNEKLFF	TGCAGTGCTAACCCAGGGGAGGGAACTAATGAAAAACTGTTTTTT
TRBV10-3	TRBD2	TRBJ2-3	NA	CAISDGGRFGDTQYF	TGTGCCATCAGTGATGGCGGGAGATTTGGAGATACGCAGTATTTT
TRBV2	TRBD1	TRBJ2-7	NA	CASRLGQGSSYEQYF	TGTGCCAGCAGACTCGGACAGGGGAGCTCCTACGAGCAGTACTTC
TRBV5-1	NA	TRBJ1-1	NA	CASSLAGVQRAEAFF	TGCGCCAGCAGCTTGGCCGGGGTGCAAAGGGCTGAAGCTTTCTTT
TRBV10-3	NA	TRBJ2-3	many	CAIRATLEGTDTQYF	TGTGCCATCAGGGCGACTTTGGAGGGCACAGATACGCAGTATTTT
TRBV11-2	TRBD2	TRBJ2-3	many	CASLGTSGLGDTQYF	TGTGCCAGCTTGGGGACTAGCGGGCTGGGGGATACGCAGTATTTT
TRBV5-1	TRBD2	TRBJ2-1	many	CASSSPRAGGDNEQFF	TGCGCCAGCAGCTCCCCCAGAGCGGGAGGAGACAATGAGCAGTTCTTC
TRBV4-1	TRBD2	TRBJ2-3	NA	CASSREAGTSVTDTQYF	TGCGCCAGCAGCCGAGAAGCCGGGACTAGCGTGACGGATACGCAGTATTTT
TRBV20-1	NA	TRBJ1-5	few	CSARKNSNQPQHF	TGCAGTGCTAGAAAAAATAGCAATCAGCCCCAGCATTTT
TRBV20-1	NA	TRBJ2-7	few	CSASPPLF	TGCAGTGCTAGTCCCCCCTTATTC
TRBV5-1	NA	TRBJ2-7	few	CASSSFSDGYEQYF	TGCGCCAGCAGCTCTTTCTCCGACGGATACGAGCAGTACTTC
TRBV4-1	NA	TRBJ2-1	NA	CASSQNIAVSYNEQFF	TGCGCCAGCAGCCAAAACATCGCGGTCTCCTACAATGAGCAGTTCTTC
TRBV6-5	NA	TRBJ1-5	NA	CASSRQGTQPQHF	TGTGCCAGCAGTCGGCAGGGAACTCAGCCCCAGCATTTT
TRBV6-6	NA	TRBJ1-4	NA	CATRRYEKLFF	TGTGCCACCCGGCGGTATGAAAAACTGTTTTTT
TRBV6-4	TRBD2	TRBJ2-5	few	CASSVVGGETQYF	TGTGCCAGCAGTGTTGTGGGAGGGGAGACCCAGTACTTC
TRBV6-1	TRBD2	TRBJ2-1	NA	CASSATILAGGWYEQFF	TGTGCCAGCAGTGCCACGATCCTAGCGGGAGGTTGGTATGAGCAGTTCTTC
TRBV7-2	NA	TRBJ2-1	NA	CASSLERGDWPLNEQFF	TGTGCCAGCAGTCTGGAGAGGGGGGATTGGCCCCTCAATGAGCAGTTCTTC
TRBV5-1	TRBD2	TRBJ2-2	many	CASSPSGTAAGELFF	TGCGCCAGCAGCCCAAGCGGGACGGCTGCCGGGGAGCTGTTTTTT
TRBV25-1	NA	TRBJ2-3	few	CVHSGRTDTQYF	TGTGTCCACAGCGGCCGCACAGATACGCAGTATTTT
TRBV11-3	NA	TRBJ2-2	few	CASSLSPPILTYETGELFF	TGTGCCAGCAGCTTAAGCCCCCCAATACTGACCTATGAGACCGGGGAGCTGTTTTTT
TRBV4-1	NA	TRBJ2-5	NA	CASSPLGRLGETQYF	TGCGCCAGCAGCCCCCTGGGGCGGTTAGGAGAGACCCAGTACTTC
TRBV11-2	TRBD1	TRBJ1-2	many	CASSFTGDGYTF	TGTGCCAGCAGTTTTACAGGGGACGGTTACACCTTC
TRBV27	NA	TRBJ2-1	many	CASSPDRISYNEQFF	TGTGCCAGCAGCCCCGACAGGATCTCCTACAATGAGCAGTTCTTC
TRBV27	NA	TRBJ2-1	few	CASSEPSVRNNEQFF	TGTGCCAGCAGTGAACCTAGCGTCAGGAACAATGAGCAGTTCTTC
TRBV3-1	TRBD2	TRBJ2-3	few	CASSQGAGETDTQYF	TGTGCCAGCAGCCAAGGAGCGGGAGAGACAGATACGCAGTATTTT
TRBV20-1	NA	TRBJ2-1	many	CSARVPGRDNEQFF	TGCAGTGCTAGAGTTCCCGGCCGGGACAATGAGCAGTTCTTC
TRBV27	TRBD1	TRBJ2-1	few	CASSFGTGTANNEQFF	TGTGCCAGCAGTTTCGGAACCGGGACAGCAAACAATGAGCAGTTCTTC
TRBV5-1	NA	TRBJ1-1	few	CASSLEVQLNTEAFF	TGCGCCAGCAGCTTGGAGGTACAGTTGAACACTGAAGCTTTCTTT
TRBV7-2	NA	TRBJ1-2	few	CASSFSGTLRSGYTF	TGTGCCAGCAGCTTTTCCGGGACGCTCAGGAGTGGCTACACCTTC